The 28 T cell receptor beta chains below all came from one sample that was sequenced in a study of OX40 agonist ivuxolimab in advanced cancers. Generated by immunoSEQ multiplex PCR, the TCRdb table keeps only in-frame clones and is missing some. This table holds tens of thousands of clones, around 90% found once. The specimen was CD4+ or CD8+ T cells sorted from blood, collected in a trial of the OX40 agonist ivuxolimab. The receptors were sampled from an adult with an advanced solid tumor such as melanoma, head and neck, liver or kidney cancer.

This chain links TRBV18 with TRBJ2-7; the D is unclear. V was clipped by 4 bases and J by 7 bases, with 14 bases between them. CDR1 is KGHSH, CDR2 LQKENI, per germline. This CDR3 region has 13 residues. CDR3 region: CASSRSGLAEQYF. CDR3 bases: TGTGCCAGCTCACGGTCGGGTCTCGCGGAGCAGTACTTC.

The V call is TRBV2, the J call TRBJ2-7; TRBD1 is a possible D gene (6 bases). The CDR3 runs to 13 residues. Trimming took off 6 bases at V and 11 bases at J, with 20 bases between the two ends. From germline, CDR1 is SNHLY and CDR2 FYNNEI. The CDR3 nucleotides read TGTGCCAGCAGAATACAGGGAGATAGCATCAAGTACTTC. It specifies CASRIQGDSIKYF.

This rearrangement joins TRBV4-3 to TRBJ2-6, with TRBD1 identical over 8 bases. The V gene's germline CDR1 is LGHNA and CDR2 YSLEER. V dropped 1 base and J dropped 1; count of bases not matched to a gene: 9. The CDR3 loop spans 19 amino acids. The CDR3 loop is CASSQALTGAFSGANVLTF. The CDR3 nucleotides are TGCGCCAGCAGCCAAGCCCTGACAGGGGCATTTTCTGGGGCCAACGTCCTGACTTTC.

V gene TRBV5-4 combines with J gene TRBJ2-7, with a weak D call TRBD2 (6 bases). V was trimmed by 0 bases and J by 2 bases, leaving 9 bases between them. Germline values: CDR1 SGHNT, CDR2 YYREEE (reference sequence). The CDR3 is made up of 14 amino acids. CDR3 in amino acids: CASSLEPGAYEQYF. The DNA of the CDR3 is TGTGCCAGCAGCTTGGAGCCGGGGGCCTACGAGCAGTACTTC.

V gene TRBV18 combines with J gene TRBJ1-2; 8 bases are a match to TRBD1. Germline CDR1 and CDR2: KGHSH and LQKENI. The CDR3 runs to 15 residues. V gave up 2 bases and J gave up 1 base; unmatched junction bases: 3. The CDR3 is CASSPGTGGNYGYTF. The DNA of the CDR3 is TGTGCCAGCTCACCAGGGACAGGCGGTAACTATGGCTACACCTTC.

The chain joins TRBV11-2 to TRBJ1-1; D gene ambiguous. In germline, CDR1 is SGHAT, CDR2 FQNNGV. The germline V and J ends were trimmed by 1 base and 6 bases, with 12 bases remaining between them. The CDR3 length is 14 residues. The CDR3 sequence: CASSLARRYAEAFF. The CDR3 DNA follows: TGTGCCAGCAGCTTAGCCCGGCGGTACGCTGAAGCTTTCTTT.

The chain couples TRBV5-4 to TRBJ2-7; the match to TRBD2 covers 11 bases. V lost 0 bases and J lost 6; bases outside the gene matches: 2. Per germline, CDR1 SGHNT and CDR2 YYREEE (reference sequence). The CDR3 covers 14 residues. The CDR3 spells CASSLGLAGSEQYF. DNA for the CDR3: TGTGCCAGCAGCTTGGGACTAGCGGGATCCGAGCAGTACTTC.

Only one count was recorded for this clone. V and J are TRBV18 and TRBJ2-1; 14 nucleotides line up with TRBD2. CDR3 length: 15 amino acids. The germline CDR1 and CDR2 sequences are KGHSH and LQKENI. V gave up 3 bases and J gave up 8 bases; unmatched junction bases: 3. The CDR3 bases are TGTGCCAGCTCACCGACTAGCGGGGGGGCCGATGAGCAGTTCTTC. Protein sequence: CASSPTSGGADEQFF.

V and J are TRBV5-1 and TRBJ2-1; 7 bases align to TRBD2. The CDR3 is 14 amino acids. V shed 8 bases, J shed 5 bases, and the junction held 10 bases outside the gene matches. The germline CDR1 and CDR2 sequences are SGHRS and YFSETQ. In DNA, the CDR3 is TGCGCCAGTAGACGGGCGGGGGAGGACAATGAGCAGTTCTTC. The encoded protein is CASRRAGEDNEQFF.

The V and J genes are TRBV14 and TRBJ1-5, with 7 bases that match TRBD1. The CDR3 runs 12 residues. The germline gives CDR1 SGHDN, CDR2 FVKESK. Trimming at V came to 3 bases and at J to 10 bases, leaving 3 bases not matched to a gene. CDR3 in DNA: TGTGCCAGCAGCCAGACAGGGTTTCCCCAGCATTTT. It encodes CASSQTGFPQHF.

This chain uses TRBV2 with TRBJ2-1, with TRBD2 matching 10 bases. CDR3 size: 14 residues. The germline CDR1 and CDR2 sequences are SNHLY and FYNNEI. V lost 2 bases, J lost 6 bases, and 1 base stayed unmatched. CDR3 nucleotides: TGTGCCAGCAGTGAACTAGCGGGAGTCAATGAGCAGTTCTTC. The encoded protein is CASSELAGVNEQFF.

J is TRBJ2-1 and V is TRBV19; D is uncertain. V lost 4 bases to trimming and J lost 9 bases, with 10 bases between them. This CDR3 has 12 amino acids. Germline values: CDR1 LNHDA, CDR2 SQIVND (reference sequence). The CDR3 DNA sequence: TGTGCCAGTAGTAATAGTAGGGTTGAGCAGTTCTTC. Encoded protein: CASSNSRVEQFF.

Written as DNA, the CDR3 is TGTGCCTGGAGTTATTTAGGCGAGGATGAAAAACTGTTTTTT. Encoded protein: CAWSYLGEDEKLFF. This chain links TRBV30 with TRBJ1-4; unclear D gene. This CDR3 is built from 14 residues. V was clipped by 2 bases and J by 6 bases, with 13 bases between them. Germline-derived CDR1 and CDR2 are GTSNPN and SVGIG (reference sequence).

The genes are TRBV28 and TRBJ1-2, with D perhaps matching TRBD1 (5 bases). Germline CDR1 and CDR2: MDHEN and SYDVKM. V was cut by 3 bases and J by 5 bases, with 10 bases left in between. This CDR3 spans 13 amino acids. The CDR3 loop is CASSFPGAYGYTF. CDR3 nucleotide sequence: TGTGCCAGCAGTTTTCCCGGGGCATATGGCTACACCTTC.

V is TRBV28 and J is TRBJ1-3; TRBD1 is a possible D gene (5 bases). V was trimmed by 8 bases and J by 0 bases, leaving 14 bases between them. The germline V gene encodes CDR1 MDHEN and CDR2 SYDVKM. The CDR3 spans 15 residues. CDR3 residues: CASRVGGLSGNTIYF. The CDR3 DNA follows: TGTGCCAGCCGTGTGGGGGGTCTCTCTGGAAACACCATATATTTT.

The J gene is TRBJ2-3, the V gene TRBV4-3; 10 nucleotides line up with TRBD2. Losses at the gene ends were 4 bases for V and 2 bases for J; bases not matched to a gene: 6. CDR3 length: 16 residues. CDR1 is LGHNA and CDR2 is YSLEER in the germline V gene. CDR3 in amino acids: CASSPLAGEYTDTQYF. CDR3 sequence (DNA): TGCGCCAGCAGCCCCCTAGCGGGGGAGTACACAGATACGCAGTATTTT.

DNA for the CDR3: TGCGCCAGCAGCCAAGACCCCTCGGCAGCGAACTATGGCTACACCTTC. It yields the protein CASSQDPSAANYGYTF. The rearrangement joins TRBV4-1 to TRBJ1-2; D gene unclear. Germline CDR1 reads MGHRA; CDR2 reads YSYEKL. The V and J ends lost 0 bases and 2 bases respectively, with 13 bases between them. CDR3 length: 16 residues.

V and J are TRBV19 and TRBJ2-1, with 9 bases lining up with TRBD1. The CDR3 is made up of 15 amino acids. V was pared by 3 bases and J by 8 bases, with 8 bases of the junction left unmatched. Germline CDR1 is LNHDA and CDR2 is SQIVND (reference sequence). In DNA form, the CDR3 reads TGTGCCAGTAGTATCGACGGGACAGGGTATTATGAGCAGTTCTTC. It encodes CASSIDGTGYYEQFF.

CDR3 bases: TGTGCCAGCAGCTTAACAGGGGTCACAGATACGCAGTATTTT. It yields the protein CASSLTGVTDTQYF. The rearrangement joins TRBV7-9 to TRBJ2-3; TRBD1 aligns across 7 bases. CDR1 SEHNR and CDR2 FQNEAQ come from the germline V gene (reference sequence). The V segment lost 2 bases and the J segment 2 bases; nucleotides outside the gene matches: 1. This CDR3 region has 14 residues.

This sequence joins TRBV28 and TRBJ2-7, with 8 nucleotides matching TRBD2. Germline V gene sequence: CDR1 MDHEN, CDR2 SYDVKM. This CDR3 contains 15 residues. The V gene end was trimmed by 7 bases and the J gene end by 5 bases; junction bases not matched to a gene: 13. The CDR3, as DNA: TGTGCCAGCATGCCCCCCGGGAGGGCGAACGACGAGCAGTACTTC. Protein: CASMPPGRANDEQYF.

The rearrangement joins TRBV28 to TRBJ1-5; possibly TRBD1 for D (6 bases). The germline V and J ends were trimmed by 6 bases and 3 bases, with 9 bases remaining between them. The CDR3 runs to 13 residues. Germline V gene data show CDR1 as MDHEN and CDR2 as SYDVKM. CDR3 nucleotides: TGTGCCAGCAGCGAGGGGGACAATCAGCCCCAGCATTTT. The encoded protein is CASSEGDNQPQHF. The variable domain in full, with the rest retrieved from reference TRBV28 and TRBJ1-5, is DVKVTQSSRYLVKRTGEKVFLECVQDMDHENMFWYRQDPGLGLRLIYFSYDVKMKEKGDIPEGYSVSREKKERFSLILESASTNQTSMYLCASSEGDNQPQHFGDGTRLSIL.

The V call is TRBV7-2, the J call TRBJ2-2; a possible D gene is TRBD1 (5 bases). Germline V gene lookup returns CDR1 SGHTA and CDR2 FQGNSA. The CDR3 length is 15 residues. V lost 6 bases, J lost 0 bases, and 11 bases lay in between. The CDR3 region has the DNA TGTGCCAGCAGACAGGACCCTGCGAACACCGGGGAGCTGTTTTTT. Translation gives CASRQDPANTGELFF.

The CDR3 coding sequence is TGTGCCAGCAGTGAAGTGACAGGGTATGGCTACACCTTC. It is translated as CASSEVTGYGYTF. This sequence joins TRBV2 and TRBJ1-2; 7 bases are shared with TRBD1. This CDR3 contains 13 residues. The V gene end was trimmed by 1 base and the J gene end by 5 bases; junction bases not matched to a gene: 1. CDR1 is SNHLY, CDR2 FYNNEI, per germline.

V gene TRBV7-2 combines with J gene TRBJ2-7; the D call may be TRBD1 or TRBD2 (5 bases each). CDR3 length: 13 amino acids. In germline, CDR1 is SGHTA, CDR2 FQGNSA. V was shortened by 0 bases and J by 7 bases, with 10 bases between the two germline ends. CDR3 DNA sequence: TGTGCCAGCAGCTTAGCGGGGGTTTTAGAGCAGTACTTC. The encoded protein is CASSLAGVLEQYF.

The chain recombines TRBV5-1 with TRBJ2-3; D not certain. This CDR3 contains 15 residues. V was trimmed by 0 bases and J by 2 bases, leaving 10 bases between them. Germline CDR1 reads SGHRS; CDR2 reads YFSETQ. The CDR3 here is CASSLERRSTDTQYF. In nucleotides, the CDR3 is TGCGCCAGCAGCTTGGAAAGGCGGTCCACAGATACGCAGTATTTT.

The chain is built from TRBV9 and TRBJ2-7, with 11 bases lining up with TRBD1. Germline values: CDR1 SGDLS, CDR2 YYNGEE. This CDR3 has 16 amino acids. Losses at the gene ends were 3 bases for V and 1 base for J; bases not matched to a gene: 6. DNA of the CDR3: TGTGCCAGCAGCGCCTTGGGACAGGGGGGGTCCTACGAGCAGTACTTC. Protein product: CASSALGQGGSYEQYF.

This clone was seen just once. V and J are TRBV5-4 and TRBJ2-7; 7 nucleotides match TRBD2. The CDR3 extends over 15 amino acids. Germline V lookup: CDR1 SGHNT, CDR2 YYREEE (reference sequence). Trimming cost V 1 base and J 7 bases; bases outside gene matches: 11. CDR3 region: CASSLFGGTTYEQYF. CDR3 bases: TGTGCCAGCAGCTTGTTCGGGGGGACTACGTATGAGCAGTACTTC.

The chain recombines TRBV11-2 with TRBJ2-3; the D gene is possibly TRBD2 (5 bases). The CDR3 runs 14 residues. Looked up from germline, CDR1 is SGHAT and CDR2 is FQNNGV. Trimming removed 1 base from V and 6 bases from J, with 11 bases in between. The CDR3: CASSLVGWEDTQYF. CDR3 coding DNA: TGTGCCAGCAGCTTAGTGGGGTGGGAGGATACGCAGTATTTT.